Presented here are 12 T cell receptor beta chains from one specimen sequenced in a study of T cells in Graves' hyperthyroidism and ophthalmopathy (dated by TCRdb to between 2019 and 2020). Preparation of the library involved multiplex PCR. TCRdb shows the sequencer as Illumina HiSeq 2000. TCR beta CDR3 regions were amplified from RNA transcripts. For the first round of RT-PCR on the TCR CDR3, the HTBI primer set was used together with the Qiagen OneStep RT-PCR kit. TCRdb applied fastp at Q25 and MiXCR to the public reads, then kept only in-frame beta chains. For every CDR3 protein sequence, its rows merge into one entry that carries the most common genes and DNA. The sample has about 380,000 distinct CDR3 sequences on record, roughly 13% of them singletons. The biggest ten clones account for roughly 20% of the sample. Sequencing input: blood. The receptors were sampled from a man younger than 40 with Graves' hyperthyroidism that later progressed to Graves' ophthalmopathy.

Only a few counts were recorded for this clonotype. This chain uses TRBV10-3 with TRBJ2-7; 10 bases agree with TRBD1. The V gene's germline CDR1 is ENHRY and CDR2 SYGVKD. This CDR3 region has 14 residues. Losses at the gene ends were 9 bases for V and 2 bases for J; bases not matched to a gene: 7. CDR3 in amino acids: CAMRPGQGTYEQYF. In nucleotides, the CDR3 is TGTGCCATGCGGCCGGGACAGGGGACCTACGAGCAGTACTTC.

There are many counts of this clonotype. This chain links TRBV11-2 with TRBJ1-1; the D is unclear. The germline V gene encodes CDR1 SGHAT and CDR2 FQNNGV. The CDR3 has 14 amino acids. Trimming shortened V by 4 bases and J by 10 bases, and 19 bases separated the two germline ends. DNA for the CDR3: TGTGCCAGCAGCTCCGGGCTGTTACCGAACGGAGCTTTCTTT. Protein: CASSSGLLPNGAFF.

This clonotype showed up many times. V is TRBV7-2 and J is TRBJ2-7; TRBD2 matches 9 bases. Germline CDR1 SGHTA, CDR2 FQGNSA. V lost 0 bases and J lost 6; bases outside the gene matches: 9. The CDR3 totals 16 residues. CDR3 sequence: CASSLAGTSRFSEQYF. The DNA for the CDR3 is TGTGCCAGCAGCTTAGCCGGGACTAGCAGATTCAGCGAGCAGTACTTC.

This rearrangement joins TRBV5-1 to TRBJ2-7; 9 nucleotides match TRBD1. Germline V gene data show CDR1 as SGHRS and CDR2 as YFSETQ. This CDR3 has 14 residues. Germline trimming cut 4 bases from V and 3 bases from J; bases unmatched to any gene: 5. CDR3 DNA: TGCGCCAGCAGCCAGGGACAGGGAATCTACGAGCAGTACTTC. Its translation: CASSQGQGIYEQYF.

The sample holds many counts of this clonotype. The chain carries TRBV3-1 and TRBJ2-2, with 9 positions matching TRBD1. CDR3 length: 14 residues. Germline loops: CDR1 LGHDT, CDR2 YNNKEL (reference sequence). With 6 bases clipped from V and 5 bases from J, the junction kept 4 bases outside the gene matches. As DNA, the CDR3 is TGTGCCAGCAGTAGACAGGGGGGAACCGGGGAGCTGTTTTTT. It yields the protein CASSRQGGTGELFF.

At least ten counts were recorded for this clonotype. The V and J genes are TRBV7-9 and TRBJ1-2; 8 bases align to TRBD1. V lost 4 bases to trimming and J lost 8 bases; unmatched junction nucleotides: 6. The CDR3 runs to 13 residues. Germline CDR1 is SEHNR and CDR2 is FQNEAQ (reference sequence). The CDR3 region has the DNA TGTGCCAGCAGCTCTCAGGGGGCGCGGGGCTACACCTTC. Its protein product is CASSSQGARGYTF.

This clonotype appeared a few times. The chain joins TRBV9 to TRBJ2-4, with D perhaps given as TRBD1 or TRBD2 (6 bases each). This CDR3 has 16 residues. Germline V lookup: CDR1 SGDLS, CDR2 YYNGEE. The V end lost 4 bases, the J end lost 5 bases, and 19 bases lay between the germline ends. This CDR3 is CASSLGGNRAQNIQYF. CDR3 nucleotides: TGTGCCAGCAGCCTAGGGGGGAACAGGGCACAAAACATTCAGTACTTC.

This clonotype occurred many times. The V and J genes are TRBV20-1 and TRBJ2-1, with 14 bases that match TRBD2. This CDR3 region has 18 residues. V trimming: 6 bases; J trimming: 1 base; junction bases outside the gene matches: 11. CDR1 and CDR2 from the germline V gene are DFQATT and SNEGSKA (reference sequence). In DNA form, the CDR3 reads TGCAGTGCGCGGAGGGGGACTAGCGGGGGAGGGTCCTACAATGAGCAGTTCTTC. Protein: CSARRGTSGGGSYNEQFF.

This clonotype was recorded many times. The genes are TRBV20-1 and TRBJ1-6, with 10 nucleotides matching TRBD1. CDR3 size: 16 residues. Losses at the gene ends were 0 bases for V and 6 bases for J; bases not matched to a gene: 5. The germline V gene has CDR1 DFQATT and CDR2 SNEGSKA (reference sequence). The CDR3 loop is CSARDTRTGGNSPLHF. Written as DNA, the CDR3 is TGCAGTGCTAGAGATACTAGGACAGGGGGTAATTCACCCCTCCACTTT.

The chain joins TRBV5-1 to TRBJ2-5; the match to TRBD1 covers 7 bases. Germline V lookup: CDR1 SGHRS, CDR2 YFSETQ. After removal of 3 bases from V and 0 bases from J, the junction contained 5 bases not matched to a gene. The CDR3 runs 15 residues. CDR3 coding DNA: TGCGCCAGCAGCTGGGACAGAATGTACCAAGAGACCCAGTACTTC. This gives the protein CASSWDRMYQETQYF.

This clonotype was recorded many times. The V and J genes are TRBV20-1 and TRBJ1-6, with D maybe TRBD1 (6 bases). The CDR3 contains 13 residues. Trimming left V 5 bases short and J 5 bases short, with 10 bases between. The germline V gene has CDR1 DFQATT and CDR2 SNEGSKA (reference sequence). The CDR3 region has the DNA TGCAGTGCTGCGGGACATAATAATTCACCCCTCCACTTT. The encoded protein is CSAAGHNNSPLHF.

There are many counts of this clonotype. The chain recombines TRBV6-2 or TRBV6-3 with TRBJ2-3; possibly TRBD2 for D (5 bases). CDR3 length equals 14 residues. V was trimmed by 7 bases and J by 2 bases, leaving 13 bases between them. CDR1 is MNHEY and CDR2 is SVGEGT in the germline V gene. DNA of the CDR3: TGTGCCAGCACATTGAGGGCTTACACAGATACGCAGTATTTT. Its translation: CASTLRAYTDTQYF.